A selection of T cell receptor beta chains follows, all from one sample in a study of T cells after posttransplantation cyclophosphamide. TCRdb keeps only in-frame clones here, not all; method: immunoSEQ multiplex PCR. The sample includes 30,000 to 50,000 clones, none of them occurring once. The sample taken for sequencing was PBMCs. All receptors derive from a woman aged 45-60 years in good health and a related stem cell transplant donor. CDR3s include the opening cysteine and the closing phenylalanine or tryptophan. D genes are given only for firm matches. Some rows have no size entry. The others give once, few or many, or a class for an expanded clone.

J gene | V gene | clone size | D gene | CDR3 protein
TRBJ1-5 | TRBV21-1 | many | . | CASSKGGTRRINQPQHF
TRBJ2-7 | TRBV14 | many | TRBD1 | CASSRSVGQVPYEQYF
TRBJ1-1 | TRBV6-6 | many | . | CASKELVNTEAFF
TRBJ1-4 | TRBV6-5 | . | TRBD1 | CASEKDRDEKLFF
TRBJ1-5 | TRBV2 | many | TRBD1 | CASQDRGSNQPQHF
TRBJ2-2 | TRBV7-8 | many | . | CASSPGVTGELFF
TRBJ1-1 | TRBV28 | many | TRBD1 | CASSFSKGAGTEAFF
TRBJ2-3 | TRBV2 | many | TRBD2 | CASRRTSGGVADTQYF
TRBJ1-6 | TRBV30 | many | . | CAWSALRVSGSPLHF
TRBJ2-4 | TRBV7-9 | many | TRBD1 | CASSPGQGVDIQYF
TRBJ1-6 | TRBV4-1 | many | . | CASSQPRTVSYNSPLHF
TRBJ2-2 | TRBV27 | many | . | CASSFWGRELFF
TRBJ2-1 | TRBV5-1 | many | TRBD2 | CASSPSLGGGAKNEQFF
TRBJ1-5 | TRBV7-8 | many | . | CASSLKRTGWQPQHF
TRBJ1-2 | TRBV28 | many | TRBD1 | CASSSWTGMGYGYTF
TRBJ2-2 | TRBV11-2 | many | . | CASSKQGIGELFF
TRBJ1-1 | TRBV7-2 | many | . | CASSFFPGTEAFF
TRBJ1-1 | TRBV5-1 | many | . | CASRWAGDEAFF
TRBJ1-5 | TRBV28 | many | . | CASSGVLRDSNQPQHF
TRBJ1-4 | TRBV11-2 | many | TRBD1 | CASSSTGALSEKLFF
TRBJ2-1 | TRBV9 | many | TRBD2 | CASSARTSGGSNEQFF
TRBJ2-1 | TRBV9 | many | TRBD1 | CASSGGQVYNEQFF
TRBJ2-7 | TRBV19 | many | TRBD1 | CASSSRGSNYEQYF
TRBJ2-2 | TRBV5-5 | many | TRBD2 | CASSLLAGGNTGELFF
TRBJ2-1 | TRBV7-9 | many | . | CASRPASSADNEQFF
TRBJ2-6 | TRBV18 | many | . | CASSPLAASGANVLTF
TRBJ1-2 | TRBV19 | many | TRBD1 | CASSPRRQGEIFLYGYTF
TRBJ1-5 | TRBV30 | many | . | CAWGGLPGSNQPQHF
TRBJ1-2 | TRBV7-9 | many | TRBD1 | CASSVYGQGLLERGYTF
TRBJ1-6 | TRBV9 | many | . | CASSTLRGTSPLHF
TRBJ1-3 | TRBV28 | many | . | CASSFIGGSGNTIYF
TRBJ2-1 | TRBV19 | many | TRBD2 | CASRELAGGHNEQFF
TRBJ2-7 | TRBV19 | many | . | CASSMRGRVYEQYF
TRBJ2-7 | TRBV28 | many | TRBD2 | CASSLLSGGSYEQYF
TRBJ2-7 | TRBV28 | many | . | CASRGGGEQYF
TRBJ1-5 | TRBV4-3 | many | . | CASSQNINQPQHF
TRBJ2-2 | TRBV19 | many | TRBD2 | CASSWGGANTGELFF
TRBJ1-1 | TRBV4-1 | many | TRBD1 | CASSQVTGGLNTEAFF
TRBJ1-1 | TRBV11-3 | many | . | CASSPGGTENTEAFF
TRBJ1-2 | TRBV5-1 | many | . | CASSWGQGAGGYTF
TRBJ2-5 | TRBV7-3 | many | TRBD2 | CASNSGGGETQYF
TRBJ2-7 | TRBV6-1 | many | TRBD2 | CATFSGTQYEQYF
TRBJ2-1 | TRBV6-6 | many | TRBD2 | CASSLSGGGYNEQFF
TRBJ2-3 | TRBV7-6 | many | . | CASSVQVDTQYF
TRBJ1-6 | TRBV2 | many | TRBD1 | CASTRDRVYSPLHF
TRBJ2-3 | TRBV2 | few | . | CASKVGTPGLSTDTQYF
TRBJ2-6 | TRBV4-1 | few | . | CASSQPGTGANVLTF
TRBJ2-3 | TRBV5-4 | many | . | CASSDFGDTQYF